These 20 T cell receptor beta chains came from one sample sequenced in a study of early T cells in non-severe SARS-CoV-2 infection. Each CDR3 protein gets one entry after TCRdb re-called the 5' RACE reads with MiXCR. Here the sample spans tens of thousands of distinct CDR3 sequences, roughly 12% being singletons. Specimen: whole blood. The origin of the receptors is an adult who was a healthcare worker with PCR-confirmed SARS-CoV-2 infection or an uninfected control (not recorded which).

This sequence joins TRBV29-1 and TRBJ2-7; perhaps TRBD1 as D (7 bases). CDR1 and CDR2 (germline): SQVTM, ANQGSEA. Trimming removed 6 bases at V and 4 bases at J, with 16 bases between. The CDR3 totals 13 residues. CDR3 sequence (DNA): TGCAGCGTCGCCCGGGCAGGGGGGTACGAGCAGTACTTC. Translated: CSVARAGGYEQYF.

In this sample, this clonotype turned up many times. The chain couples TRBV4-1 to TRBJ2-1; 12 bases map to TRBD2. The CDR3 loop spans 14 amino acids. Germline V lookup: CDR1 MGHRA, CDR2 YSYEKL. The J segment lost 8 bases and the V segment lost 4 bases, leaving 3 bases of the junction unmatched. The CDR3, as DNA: TGCGCCAGCAGCCCTGGACTAGCGGGATATGAGCAGTTCTTC. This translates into CASSPGLAGYEQFF.

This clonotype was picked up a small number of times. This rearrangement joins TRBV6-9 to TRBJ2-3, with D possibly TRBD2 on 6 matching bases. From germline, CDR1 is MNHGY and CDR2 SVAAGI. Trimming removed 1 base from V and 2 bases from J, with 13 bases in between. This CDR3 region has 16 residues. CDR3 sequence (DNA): TGTGCCAGCAGTTATTGGGCGGGATGGGCCACAGATACGCAGTATTTT. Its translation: CASSYWAGWATDTQYF.

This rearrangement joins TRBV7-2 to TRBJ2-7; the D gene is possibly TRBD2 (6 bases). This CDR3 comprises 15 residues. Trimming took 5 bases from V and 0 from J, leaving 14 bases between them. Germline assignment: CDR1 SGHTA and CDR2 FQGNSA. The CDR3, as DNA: TGTGCCAGCAGCCCCGGGGGACTCCTCTCCTACGAGCAGTACTTC. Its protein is CASSPGGLLSYEQYF.

The CDR3 bases are TGTGCCATAAGGGAGGGCACTGAAGCTTTCTTT. Translated: CAIREGTEAFF. The chain uses TRBV6-2 or TRBV6-3 and TRBJ1-1, with D unresolved. With 10 bases removed from V and 4 bases from J, the gap between germline ends came to 10 bases. This CDR3 comprises 11 residues. Germline CDR1 and CDR2: MNHEY and SVGEGT.

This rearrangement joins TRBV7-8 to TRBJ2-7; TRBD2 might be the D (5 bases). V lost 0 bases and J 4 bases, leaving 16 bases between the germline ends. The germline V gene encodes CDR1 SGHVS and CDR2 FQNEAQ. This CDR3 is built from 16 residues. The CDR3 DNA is TGTGCCAGCAGCTTAGCGGCAGGAGGCTCGAATTACGAGCAGTACTTC. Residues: CASSLAAGGSNYEQYF.

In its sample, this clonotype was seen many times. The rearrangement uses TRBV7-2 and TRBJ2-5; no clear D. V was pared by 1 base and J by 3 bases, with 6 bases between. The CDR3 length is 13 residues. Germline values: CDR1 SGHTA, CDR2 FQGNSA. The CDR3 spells CASSLGTKETQYF. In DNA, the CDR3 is TGTGCCAGCAGCTTAGGGACCAAAGAGACCCAGTACTTC.

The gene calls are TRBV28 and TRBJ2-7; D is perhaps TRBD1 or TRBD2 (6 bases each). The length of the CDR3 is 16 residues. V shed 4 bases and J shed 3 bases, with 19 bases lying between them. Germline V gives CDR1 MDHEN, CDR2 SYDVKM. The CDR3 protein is CASSSGGTRSVYEQYF. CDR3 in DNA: TGTGCCAGCAGTTCTGGAGGGACACGATCGGTCTACGAGCAGTACTTC. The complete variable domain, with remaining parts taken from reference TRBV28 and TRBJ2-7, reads DVKVTQSSRYLVKRTGEKVFLECVQDMDHENMFWYRQDPGLGLRLIYFSYDVKMKEKGDIPEGYSVSREKKERFSLILESASTNQTSMYLCASSSGGTRSVYEQYFGPGTRLTVT.

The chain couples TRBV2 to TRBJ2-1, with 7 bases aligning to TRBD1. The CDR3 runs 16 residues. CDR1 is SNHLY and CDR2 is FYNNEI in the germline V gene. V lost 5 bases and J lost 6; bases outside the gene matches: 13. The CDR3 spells CASSRKQGYPFNEQFF. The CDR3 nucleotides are TGTGCCAGCAGTAGGAAACAGGGGTACCCATTCAATGAGCAGTTCTTC.

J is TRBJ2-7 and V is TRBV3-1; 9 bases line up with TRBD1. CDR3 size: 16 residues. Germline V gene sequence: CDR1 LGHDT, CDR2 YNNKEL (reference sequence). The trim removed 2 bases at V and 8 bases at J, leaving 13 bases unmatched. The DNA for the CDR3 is TGTGCCAGCAGCCAAACCACCGGGACAGGGCGGTTAAAGCAGTACTTC. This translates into CASSQTTGTGRLKQYF.

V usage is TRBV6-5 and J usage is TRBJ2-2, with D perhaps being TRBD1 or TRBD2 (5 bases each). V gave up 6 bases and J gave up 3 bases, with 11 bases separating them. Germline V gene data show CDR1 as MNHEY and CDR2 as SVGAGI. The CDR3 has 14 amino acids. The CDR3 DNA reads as TGTGCCAGCAGCATGAGGGGACACACCGGGGAGCTGTTTTTT. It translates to CASSMRGHTGELFF.

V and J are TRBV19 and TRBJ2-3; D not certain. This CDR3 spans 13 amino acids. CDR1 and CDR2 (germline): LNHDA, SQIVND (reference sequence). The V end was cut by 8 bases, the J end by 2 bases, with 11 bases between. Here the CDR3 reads CASQTGYTDTQYF. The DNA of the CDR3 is TGTGCCAGTCAAACGGGTTACACAGATACGCAGTATTTT.

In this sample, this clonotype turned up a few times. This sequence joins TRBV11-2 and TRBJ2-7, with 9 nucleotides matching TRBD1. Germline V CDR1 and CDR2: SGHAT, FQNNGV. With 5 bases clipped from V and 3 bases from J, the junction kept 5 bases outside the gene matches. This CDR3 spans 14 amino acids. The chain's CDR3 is CASSAGTGYYEQYF. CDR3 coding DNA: TGTGCCAGCAGCGCCGGGACAGGGTACTACGAGCAGTACTTC. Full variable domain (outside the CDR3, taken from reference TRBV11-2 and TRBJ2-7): EAGVAQSPRYKIIEKRQSVAFWCNPISGHATLYWYQQILGQGPKLLIQFQNNGVVDDSQLPKDRFSAERLKGVDSTLKIQPAKLEDSAVYLCASSAGTGYYEQYFGPGTRLTVT.

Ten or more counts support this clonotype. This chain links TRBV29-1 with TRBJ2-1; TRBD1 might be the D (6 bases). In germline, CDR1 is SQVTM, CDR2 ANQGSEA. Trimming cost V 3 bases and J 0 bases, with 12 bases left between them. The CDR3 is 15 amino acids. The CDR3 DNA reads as TGCAGCGTTGACGACGGACAGAGCTCCTACAATGAGCAGTTCTTC. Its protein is CSVDDGQSSYNEQFF.

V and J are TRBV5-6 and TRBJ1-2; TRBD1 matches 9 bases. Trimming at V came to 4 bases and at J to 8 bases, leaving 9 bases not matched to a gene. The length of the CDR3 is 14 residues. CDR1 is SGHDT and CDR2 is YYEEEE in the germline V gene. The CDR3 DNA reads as TGTGCCAGCAGCCCAATGGACAGGGGAAGGGGCTACACCTTC. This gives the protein CASSPMDRGRGYTF.

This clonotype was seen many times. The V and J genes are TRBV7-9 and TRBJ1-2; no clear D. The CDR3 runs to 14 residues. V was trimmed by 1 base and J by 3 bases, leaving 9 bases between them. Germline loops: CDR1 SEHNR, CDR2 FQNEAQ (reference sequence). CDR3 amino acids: CASSLVGVDYGYTF. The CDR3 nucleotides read TGTGCCAGCAGCTTAGTAGGTGTGGACTATGGCTACACCTTC.

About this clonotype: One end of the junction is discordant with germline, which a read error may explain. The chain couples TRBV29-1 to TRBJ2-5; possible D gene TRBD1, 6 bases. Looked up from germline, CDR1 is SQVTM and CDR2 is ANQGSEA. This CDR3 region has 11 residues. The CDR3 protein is CSVDRGPITIF. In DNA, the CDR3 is TGCAGCGTTGACAGGGGACCTATAACTATCTTC.

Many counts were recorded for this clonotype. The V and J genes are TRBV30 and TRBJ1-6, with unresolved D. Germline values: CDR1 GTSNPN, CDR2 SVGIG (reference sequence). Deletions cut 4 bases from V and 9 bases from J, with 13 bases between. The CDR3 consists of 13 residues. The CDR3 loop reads CAWNGFESSPLHF. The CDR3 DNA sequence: TGTGCCTGGAATGGATTTGAGAGTTCACCCCTCCACTTT.

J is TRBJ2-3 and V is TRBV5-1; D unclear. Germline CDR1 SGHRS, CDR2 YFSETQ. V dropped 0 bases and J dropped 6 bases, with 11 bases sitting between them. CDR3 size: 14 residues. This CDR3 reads CASSLAGIGDTQYF. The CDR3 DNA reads TGCGCCAGCAGCTTGGCCGGAATAGGTGATACGCAGTATTTT.

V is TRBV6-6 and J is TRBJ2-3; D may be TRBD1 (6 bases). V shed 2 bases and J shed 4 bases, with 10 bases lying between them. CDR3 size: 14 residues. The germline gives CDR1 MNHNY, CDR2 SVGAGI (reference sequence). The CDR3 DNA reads TGTGCCAGCAGTTACACGTACAGGGCAGATACGCAGTATTTT. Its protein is CASSYTYRADTQYF.